A selection of T cell receptor beta chains follows, all from one sample in a study of shared clonotypes between healthy human individuals. Profiled with immunoSEQ multiplex PCR; TCRdb holds only in-frame clones, not every one. The sample lists around 2,000,000 clones, over 85% seen once, with about 1.1% in the top ten. The sequencing input was naive CD8+ T cells sorted from blood. Every receptor here comes from a man aged 18 to 30 in good health. CDR3s include the opening cysteine and the closing phenylalanine or tryptophan. D genes are given only for firm matches. Not all rows give a size; the values are once, few, many and, for expanded clones, a class.

TRBJ2-7	13	-	once	TRBV2	CASTGQPFYEQYF	TGTGCCAGCACCGGACAGCCCTTCTACGAGCAGTACTTC
TRBJ2-7	14	-	-	TRBV27	CASSFLGSSYEQYF	TGTGCCAGCAGTTTTCTCGGGAGCTCCTACGAGCAGTACTTC
TRBJ1-2	12	-	-	TRBV7-2	CASSPYRDGYTF	TGTGCCAGCAGTCCTTACAGGGATGGCTACACCTTC
TRBJ1-3	14	-	-	TRBV5-6	CASSLHVGGNTIYF	TGTGCCAGCAGCTTGCACGTAGGAGGAAACACCATATATTTT
TRBJ2-5	15	TRBD1	-	TRBV2	CASSEWVQGKETQYF	TGTGCCAGCAGTGAATGGGTACAGGGGAAAGAGACCCAGTACTTC
TRBJ2-1	13	TRBD2	-	TRBV4-1	CASSPSGSYEQFF	TGCGCCAGCAGCCCTAGCGGGAGTTATGAGCAGTTCTTC
TRBJ1-5	12	-	-	TRBV7-9	CASSSGGQPQHF	TGTGCCAGCAGTTCGGGTGGCCAGCCCCAGCATTTT
TRBJ1-6	14	-	-	TRBV5-1	CASNPGSSGSPLHF	TGCGCCAGCAACCCGGGTTCGTCTGGTTCACCCCTCCACTTT
TRBJ1-1	15	-	-	TRBV25-1	CASSDATGMNTEAFF	TGTGCCAGCAGTGATGCGACAGGAATGAACACTGAAGCTTTCTTT
TRBJ2-7	12	TRBD2	-	TRBV28	CASSWGGYEQYF	TGTGCCAGCAGTTGGGGGGGATACGAGCAGTACTTC
TRBJ1-1	18	-	-	TRBV14	CASSQAGLGEQTNTEAFF	TGTGCCAGCAGCCAAGCGGGGCTTGGCGAGCAAACGAACACTGAAGCTTTCTTT
TRBJ1-2	13	-	once	TRBV5-6	CASSLQGFYGYTF	TGTGCCAGCAGCTTACAGGGTTTCTATGGCTACACCTTC
TRBJ2-7	14	-	once	TRBV7-8	CASSFSGYGGEQYF	TGTGCCAGCAGCTTTTCTGGGTATGGGGGGGAGCAGTACTTC
TRBJ1-5	14	-	few	TRBV6-1	CASTPDRGNQPQHF	TGTGCCAGCACCCCAGACCGGGGCAATCAGCCCCAGCATTTT
TRBJ2-7	13	-	-	TRBV10-3	CASRVDSSYEQYF	TGTGCCTCAAGGGTAGACTCTTCCTACGAGCAGTACTTC
TRBJ1-4	14	-	-	TRBV11-2	CASSLGQVGEKLFF	TGTGCCAGCAGCTTAGGGCAGGTCGGTGAAAAACTGTTTTTT
TRBJ2-3	15	-	-	TRBV4-1	CASSQNGQKLDTQYF	TGCGCCAGCAGCCAAAACGGACAGAAGTTAGATACGCAGTATTTT
TRBJ1-1	13	TRBD1	-	TRBV10-3	CAISDNKQGGAFF	TGTGCCATCAGTGATAATAAACAGGGGGGAGCTTTCTTT
TRBJ1-2	13	-	-	TRBV19	CASSFDYGYGYTF	TGTGCCAGTAGTTTCGACTACGGCTATGGCTACACCTTC
TRBJ1-5	14	-	once	TRBV6-1	CASSDLGNNQPQHF	TGTGCCAGCAGTGACCTGGGGAACAATCAGCCCCAGCATTTT
TRBJ2-5	17	TRBD2	-	TRBV27	CASSSGTSGGSGETQYF	TGTGCCAGCAGTTCCGGGACTAGCGGGGGGTCAGGGGAGACCCAGTACTTC
TRBJ2-7	13	TRBD1	-	TRBV30	CAWSPGTVYEQYF	TGTGCCTGGAGCCCTGGGACAGTCTACGAGCAGTACTTC
TRBJ1-2	16	-	-	TRBV4-1	CASSTDPASFHYGYTF	TGCGCCAGCAGCACCGACCCCGCCTCGTTCCACTATGGCTACACCTTC
TRBJ2-3	13	TRBD2	-	TRBV5-4	CASNGGGTDTQYF	TGTGCCAGCAATGGGGGGGGCACAGATACGCAGTATTTT
TRBJ1-1	16	-	-	TRBV10-3	CAISESGGIMNTEAFF	TGTGCCATCAGTGAGTCCGGGGGGATAATGAACACTGAAGCTTTCTTT
TRBJ1-3	15	-	-	TRBV2	CASSLDSYSGNTIYF	TGTGCCAGCAGTCTCGACAGCTACTCTGGAAACACCATATATTTT
TRBJ1-1	13	-	-	TRBV5-6	CASKNQGGLEAFF	TGTGCCAGCAAGAACCAAGGGGGACTTGAAGCTTTCTTT
TRBJ2-1	12	-	-	TRBV7-9	CASSPPRNEQFF	TGTGCCAGCAGCCCCCCGCGTAATGAGCAGTTCTTC
TRBJ1-2	14	-	-	TRBV10-3	CAISGEGSYYGYTF	TGTGCCATCAGTGGTGAAGGCTCCTACTATGGCTACACCTTC
TRBJ1-4	14	-	-	TRBV7-9	CASSFGGSNEKLFF	TGTGCCAGCAGCTTCGGAGGTTCTAATGAAAAACTGTTTTTT
TRBJ2-3	16	TRBD1	-	TRBV28	CASSFSFQGVTDTQYF	TGTGCCAGCAGTTTTAGCTTTCAGGGGGTGACAGATACGCAGTATTTT
TRBJ2-7	13	-	-	TRBV27	CASSYGAAYEQYF	TGTGCCAGCAGTTACGGCGCCGCCTACGAGCAGTACTTC
TRBJ2-1	15	TRBD2	-	TRBV27	CASRVAGGLINEQFF	TGTGCCAGCAGGGTAGCGGGAGGGTTAATCAATGAGCAGTTCTTC
TRBJ2-7	11	-	-	TRBV20-1	CSARMGNEQYF	TGCAGTGCTAGAATGGGCAACGAGCAGTACTTC
TRBJ2-7	13	-	-	TRBV9	CASASGPLYEQYF	TGTGCCAGCGCCTCCGGACCACTCTACGAGCAGTACTTC
TRBJ2-3	17	TRBD2	-	TRBV9	CASSVEGSGGPGDTQYF	TGTGCCAGCAGCGTAGAGGGTAGCGGGGGCCCCGGGGATACGCAGTATTTT
TRBJ2-2	14	-	-	TRBV6-5	CASSYSMRTGELFF	TGTGCCAGCAGTTACTCGATGCGTACCGGGGAGCTGTTTTTT
TRBJ2-7	14	-	-	TRBV5-8	CASSLASISYEQYF	TGTGCCAGCAGCTTGGCGTCGATAAGCTACGAGCAGTACTTC
TRBJ2-5	12	-	few	TRBV9	CASSADQETQYF	TGTGCCAGCAGCGCCGACCAAGAGACCCAGTACTTC
TRBJ1-1	11	-	once	TRBV6-5	CASSDGYEAFF	TGTGCCAGCAGTGATGGATATGAAGCTTTCTTT
TRBJ1-1	15	-	-	TRBV9	CASSVGKDGTFEAFF	TGTGCCAGCAGCGTAGGGAAGGACGGCACTTTTGAAGCTTTCTTT
TRBJ2-5	13	TRBD1	-	TRBV6-7	CASNLGGGETQYF	TGTGCCAGCAACCTAGGGGGCGGAGAGACCCAGTACTTC
TRBJ1-2	13	-	-	TRBV5-1	CASTNGMAGGYTF	TGCGCCAGCACCAATGGCATGGCGGGGGGCTACACCTTC
TRBJ2-2	16	-	-	TRBV14	CASSQDHGTSTGELFF	TGTGCCAGCAGCCAAGATCATGGGACATCCACCGGGGAGCTGTTTTTT
TRBJ2-7	14	-	-	TRBV27	CASSGVGGSYEQYF	TGTGCCAGCAGTGGGGTAGGGGGGTCCTACGAGCAGTACTTC
TRBJ2-5	13	-	-	TRBV7-9	CASSLPTGETQYF	TGTGCCAGCAGCTTACCGACGGGGGAGACCCAGTACTTC
TRBJ2-7	13	-	-	TRBV13	CASSLGLDYEQYF	TGTGCCAGCAGCTTAGGTCTAGACTACGAGCAGTACTTC
TRBJ1-1	14	-	-	TRBV19	CASSLDRMNTEAFF	TGTGCCAGTAGTCTTGACCGCATGAACACTGAAGCTTTCTTT
TRBJ1-4	14	-	-	TRBV28	CASLPGEGVEKLFF	TGTGCCAGCCTACCCGGGGAAGGGGTAGAAAAACTGTTTTTT
TRBJ1-3	15	TRBD1	-	TRBV5-4	CASSPGQGAGNTIYF	TGTGCCAGCAGCCCCGGACAGGGAGCGGGAAACACCATATATTTT
TRBJ1-5	13	-	-	TRBV6-5	CASSYVQGQPQHF	TGTGCCAGCAGTTACGTACAGGGTCAGCCCCAGCATTTT
TRBJ2-1	14	-	-	TRBV27	CASSPVTVNNEQFF	TGTGCCAGCAGTCCTGTGACAGTGAACAATGAGCAGTTCTTC
TRBJ2-3	14	-	-	TRBV30	CAWSGGSDTDTQYF	TGTGCCTGGAGTGGTGGGAGCGACACAGATACGCAGTATTTT
TRBJ2-3	18	-	-	TRBV5-6	CASSLGPLQLQITDTQYF	TGTGCCAGCAGCTTGGGTCCCCTACAACTACAAATCACAGATACGCAGTATTTT